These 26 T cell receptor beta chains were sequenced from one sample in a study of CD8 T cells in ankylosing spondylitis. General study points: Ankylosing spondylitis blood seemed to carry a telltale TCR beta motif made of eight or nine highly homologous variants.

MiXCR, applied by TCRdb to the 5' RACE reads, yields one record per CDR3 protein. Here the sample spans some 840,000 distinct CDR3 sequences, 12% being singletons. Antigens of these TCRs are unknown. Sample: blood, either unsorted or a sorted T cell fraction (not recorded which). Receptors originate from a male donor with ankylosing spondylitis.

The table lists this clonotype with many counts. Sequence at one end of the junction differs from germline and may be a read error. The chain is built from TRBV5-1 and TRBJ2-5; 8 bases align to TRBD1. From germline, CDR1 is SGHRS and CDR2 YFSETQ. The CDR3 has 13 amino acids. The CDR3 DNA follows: TGTGCCAGCAGCAGCGGACAGGGAGAGACCCAGTACTTC. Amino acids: CASSSGQGETQYF. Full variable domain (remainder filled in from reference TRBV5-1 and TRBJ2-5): KAGVTQTPRYLIKTRGQQVTLSCSPISGHRSVSWYQQTPGQGLQFLFEYFSETQRNKGNFPGRFSGRQFSNSRSEMNVSTLELGDSALYLCASSSGQGETQYFGPGTRLLVL.

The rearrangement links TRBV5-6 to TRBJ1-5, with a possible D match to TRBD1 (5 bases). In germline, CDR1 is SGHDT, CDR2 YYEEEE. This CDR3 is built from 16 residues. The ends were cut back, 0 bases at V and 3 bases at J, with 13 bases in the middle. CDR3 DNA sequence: TGTGCCAGCAGCTTGGGGCCACAGGACCTCAATCAGCCCCAGCATTTT. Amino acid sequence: CASSLGPQDLNQPQHF.

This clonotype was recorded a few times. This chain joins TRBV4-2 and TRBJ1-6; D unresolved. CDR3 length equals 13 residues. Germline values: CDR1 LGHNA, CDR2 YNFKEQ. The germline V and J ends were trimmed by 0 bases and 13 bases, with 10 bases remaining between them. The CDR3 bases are TGTGCCAGCAGCCAAGATCAGGCGGCGCCCCTCCACTTT. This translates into CASSQDQAAPLHF.

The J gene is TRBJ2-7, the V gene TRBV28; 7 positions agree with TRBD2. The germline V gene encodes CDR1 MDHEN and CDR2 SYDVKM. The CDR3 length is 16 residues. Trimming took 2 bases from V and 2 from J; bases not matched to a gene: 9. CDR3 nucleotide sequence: TGTGCCAGCAGTTTAGACCTCATAGCGGGCGCCTACGAGCAGTACTTC. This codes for CASSLDLIAGAYEQYF.

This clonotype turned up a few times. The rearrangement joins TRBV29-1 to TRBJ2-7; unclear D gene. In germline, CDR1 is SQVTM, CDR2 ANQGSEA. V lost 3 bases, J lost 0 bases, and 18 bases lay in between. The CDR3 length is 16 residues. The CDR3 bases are TGCAGCGTTGAGACAATAGCCGGGCCGAGCTCCTACGAGCAGTACTTC. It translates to CSVETIAGPSSYEQYF.

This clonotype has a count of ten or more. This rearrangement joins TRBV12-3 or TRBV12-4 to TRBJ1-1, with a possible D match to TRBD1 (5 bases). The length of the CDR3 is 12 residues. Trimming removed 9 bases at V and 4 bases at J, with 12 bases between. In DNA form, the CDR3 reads TGTGCCAGTGGGGGATTTGGCACTGAAGCTTTCTTT. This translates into CASGGFGTEAFF.

DNA for the CDR3: TGTGCCAGCAGCCAGGACCTGACAGTTGAACAGCCCCAGCATTTT. This encodes CASSQDLTVEQPQHF. The rearrangement links TRBV3-1 to TRBJ1-5, with a weak D call TRBD1 (5 bases). V was cut by 3 bases and J by 7 bases, with 16 bases left in between. This CDR3 spans 15 amino acids. Germline lookup yields CDR1 LGHDT and CDR2 YNNKEL (reference sequence).

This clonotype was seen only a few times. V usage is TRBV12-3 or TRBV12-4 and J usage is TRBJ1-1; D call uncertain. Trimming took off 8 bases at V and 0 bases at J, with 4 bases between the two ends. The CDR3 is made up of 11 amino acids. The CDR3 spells CASAVNTEAFF. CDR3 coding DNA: TGTGCCAGCGCAGTGAACACTGAAGCTTTCTTT.

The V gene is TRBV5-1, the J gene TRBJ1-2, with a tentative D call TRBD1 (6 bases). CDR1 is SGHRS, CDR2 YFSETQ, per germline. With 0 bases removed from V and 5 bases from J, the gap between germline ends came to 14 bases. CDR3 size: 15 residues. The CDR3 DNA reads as TGCGCCAGCAGCTTGGGACGCGGACAGTTATATGGCTACACCTTC. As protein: CASSLGRGQLYGYTF. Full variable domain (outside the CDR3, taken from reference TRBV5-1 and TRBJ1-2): KAGVTQTPRYLIKTRGQQVTLSCSPISGHRSVSWYQQTPGQGLQFLFEYFSETQRNKGNFPGRFSGRQFSNSRSEMNVSTLELGDSALYLCASSLGRGQLYGYTFGSGTRLTVV.

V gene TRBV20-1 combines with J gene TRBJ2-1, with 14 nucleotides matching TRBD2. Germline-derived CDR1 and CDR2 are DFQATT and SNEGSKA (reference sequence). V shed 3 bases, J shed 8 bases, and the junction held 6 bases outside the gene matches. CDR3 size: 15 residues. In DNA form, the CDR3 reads TGCAGTGCTAGGACTAGCGGGGGGGCTGGGGATGAGCAGTTCTTC. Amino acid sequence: CSARTSGGAGDEQFF.

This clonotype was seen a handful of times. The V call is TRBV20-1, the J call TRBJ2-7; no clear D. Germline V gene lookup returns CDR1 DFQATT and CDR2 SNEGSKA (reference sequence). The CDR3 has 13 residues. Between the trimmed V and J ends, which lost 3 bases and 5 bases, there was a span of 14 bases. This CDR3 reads CSARTDPIHEQYF. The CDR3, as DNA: TGCAGTGCTAGGACGGATCCAATCCACGAGCAGTACTTC.

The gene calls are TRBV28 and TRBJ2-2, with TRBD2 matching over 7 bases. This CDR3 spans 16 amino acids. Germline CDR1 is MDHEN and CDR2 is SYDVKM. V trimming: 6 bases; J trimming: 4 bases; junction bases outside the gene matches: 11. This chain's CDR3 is CASRAQGGLGTGELFF. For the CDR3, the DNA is TGTGCCAGCAGGGCCCAGGGAGGGTTAGGCACCGGGGAGCTGTTTTTT.

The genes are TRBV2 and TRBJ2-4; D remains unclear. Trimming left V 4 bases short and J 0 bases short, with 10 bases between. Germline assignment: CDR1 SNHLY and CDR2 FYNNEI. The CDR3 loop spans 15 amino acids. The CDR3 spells CASSGQLLAKNIQYF. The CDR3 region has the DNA TGTGCCAGCAGTGGGCAGCTCCTAGCCAAAAACATTCAGTACTTC.

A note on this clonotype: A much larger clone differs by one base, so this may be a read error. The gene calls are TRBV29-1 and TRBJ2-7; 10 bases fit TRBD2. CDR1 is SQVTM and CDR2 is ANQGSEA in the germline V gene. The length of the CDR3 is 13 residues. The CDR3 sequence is CGVEEREGYEQYF. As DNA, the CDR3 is TGCGGCGTTGAAGAGCGGGAGGGGTACGAGCAGTACTTC.

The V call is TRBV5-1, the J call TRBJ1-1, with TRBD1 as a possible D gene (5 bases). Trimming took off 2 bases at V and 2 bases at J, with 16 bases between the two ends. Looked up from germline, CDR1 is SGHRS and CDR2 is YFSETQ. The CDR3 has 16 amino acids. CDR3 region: CASSFITGGINTEAFF. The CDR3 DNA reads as TGCGCCAGCAGCTTTATCACAGGAGGGATAAACACTGAAGCTTTCTTT. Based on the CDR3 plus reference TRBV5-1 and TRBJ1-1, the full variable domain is KAGVTQTPRYLIKTRGQQVTLSCSPISGHRSVSWYQQTPGQGLQFLFEYFSETQRNKGNFPGRFSGRQFSNSRSEMNVSTLELGDSALYLCASSFITGGINTEAFFGQGTRLTVV.

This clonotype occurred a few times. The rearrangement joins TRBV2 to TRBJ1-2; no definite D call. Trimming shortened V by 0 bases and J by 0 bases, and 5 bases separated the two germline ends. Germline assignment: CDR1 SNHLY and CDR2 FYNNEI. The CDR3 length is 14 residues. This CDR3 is CASSEALPNYGYTF. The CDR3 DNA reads TGTGCCAGCAGTGAAGCGCTCCCTAACTATGGCTACACCTTC.

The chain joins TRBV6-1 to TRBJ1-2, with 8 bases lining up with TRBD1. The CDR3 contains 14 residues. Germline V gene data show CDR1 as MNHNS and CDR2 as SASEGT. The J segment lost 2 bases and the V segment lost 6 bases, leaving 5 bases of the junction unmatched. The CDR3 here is CASSRQGMNYGYTF. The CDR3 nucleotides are TGTGCCAGCAGCAGACAGGGGATGAACTATGGCTACACCTTC.

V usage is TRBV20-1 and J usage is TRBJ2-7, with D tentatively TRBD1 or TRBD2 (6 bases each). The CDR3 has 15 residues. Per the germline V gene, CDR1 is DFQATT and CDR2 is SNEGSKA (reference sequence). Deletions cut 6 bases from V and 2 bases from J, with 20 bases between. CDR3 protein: CSATRPEEGAYEQYF. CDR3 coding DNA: TGCAGTGCCACGAGACCCGAGGAGGGGGCCTACGAGCAGTACTTC.

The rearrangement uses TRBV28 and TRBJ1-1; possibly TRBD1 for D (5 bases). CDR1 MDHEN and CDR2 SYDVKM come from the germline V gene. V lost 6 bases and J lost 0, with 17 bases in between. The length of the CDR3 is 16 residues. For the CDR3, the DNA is TGTGCCAGCAGGTCCCACTACAGGTCCATGAACACTGAAGCTTTCTTT. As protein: CASRSHYRSMNTEAFF.

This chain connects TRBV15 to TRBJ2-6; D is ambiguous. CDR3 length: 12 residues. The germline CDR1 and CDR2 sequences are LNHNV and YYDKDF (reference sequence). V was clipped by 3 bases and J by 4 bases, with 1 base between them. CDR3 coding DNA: TGTGCCACCAGCAGCGGGGCCAACGTCCTGACTTTC. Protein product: CATSSGANVLTF.

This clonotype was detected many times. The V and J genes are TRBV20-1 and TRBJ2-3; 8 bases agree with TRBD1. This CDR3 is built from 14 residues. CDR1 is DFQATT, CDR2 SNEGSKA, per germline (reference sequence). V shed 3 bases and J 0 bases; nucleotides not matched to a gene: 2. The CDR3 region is CSASQGASTDTQYF. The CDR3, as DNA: TGCAGTGCTAGCCAGGGGGCGAGCACAGATACGCAGTATTTT.

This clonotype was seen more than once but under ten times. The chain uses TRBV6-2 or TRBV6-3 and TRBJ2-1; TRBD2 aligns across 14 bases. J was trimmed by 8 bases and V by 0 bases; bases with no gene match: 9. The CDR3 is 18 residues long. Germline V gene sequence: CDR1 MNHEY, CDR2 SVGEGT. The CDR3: CASSYSKGTSGSRDEQFF. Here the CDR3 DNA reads TGTGCCAGCAGTTACTCGAAGGGGACTAGCGGGAGTAGGGATGAGCAGTTCTTC.

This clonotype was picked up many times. Here the CDR3 DNA reads TGTGCCAGCAGTTTAGGTCGCTCACCCCTCCACTTT. Encoded protein: CASSLGRSPLHF. The chain is built from TRBV12-3 or TRBV12-4 and TRBJ1-6; no clear D. Trimming shortened V by 1 base and J by 10 bases, and 5 bases separated the two germline ends. This CDR3 comprises 12 residues.

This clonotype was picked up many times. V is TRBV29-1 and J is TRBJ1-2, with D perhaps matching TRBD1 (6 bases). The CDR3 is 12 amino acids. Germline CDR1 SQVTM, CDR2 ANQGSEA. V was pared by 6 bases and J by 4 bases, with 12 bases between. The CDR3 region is CSVAGGPYGYTF. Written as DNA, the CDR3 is TGCAGCGTCGCCGGGGGCCCCTATGGCTACACCTTC.

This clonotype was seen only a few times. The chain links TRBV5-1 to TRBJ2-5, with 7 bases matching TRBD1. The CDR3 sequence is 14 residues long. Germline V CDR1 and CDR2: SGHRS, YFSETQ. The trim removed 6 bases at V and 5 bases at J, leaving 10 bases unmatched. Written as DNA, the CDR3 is TGCGCCAGCACGTCGAGACAGGGTTTCGAGACCCAGTACTTC. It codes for CASTSRQGFETQYF.

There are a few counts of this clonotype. The CDR3 here is CASSSRPSGSTNEQFF. The CDR3 nucleotides are TGTGCCAGCAGCTCGAGACCTAGCGGGAGTACCAATGAGCAGTTCTTC. The chain recombines TRBV11-2 with TRBJ2-1, with 10 bases matching TRBD2. The ends lost 4 bases at V and 6 bases at J; junction bases unmatched: 9. CDR1 and CDR2 (germline): SGHAT, FQNNGV. CDR3 length: 16 residues.